This entry concerns a single T cell receptor beta chain. The antigen remains unidentified. The data were obtained in a study of CD8 T cells in ankylosing spondylitis. General observations from the study: One TCR beta motif, made up of under ten highly homologous variants, appeared characteristic of ankylosing spondylitis blood. Reports say disease-linked clones showed up significantly more in matched ankylosing spondylitis synovial fluid.

Making use of molecular barcodes, quantitative 5'-RACE generated TCR beta libraries. Each CDR3 protein is one row after TCRdb ran MiXCR on the 5' RACE reads. The table lists approximately 550,000 distinct CDR3 sequences, roughly 13% of them singletons. The TCR comes from a male donor with ankylosing spondylitis. Material for sequencing was blood, either unsorted or a sorted T cell fraction (not recorded which).

The CDR3 DNA reads as TGTGCCAGCAGCCTTCAGCTCGGACTAGCGGGGGCCCCCGGCACCGGGGAGCTGTTTTTT. Amino acid sequence: CASSLQLGLAGAPGTGELFF. This chain links TRBV7-2 with TRBJ2-2; 13 nucleotides line up with TRBD2. V lost 5 bases, J lost 4 bases, and 16 bases stayed unmatched. Germline CDR1 and CDR2: SGHTA and FQGNSA. The CDR3 is 20 amino acids.